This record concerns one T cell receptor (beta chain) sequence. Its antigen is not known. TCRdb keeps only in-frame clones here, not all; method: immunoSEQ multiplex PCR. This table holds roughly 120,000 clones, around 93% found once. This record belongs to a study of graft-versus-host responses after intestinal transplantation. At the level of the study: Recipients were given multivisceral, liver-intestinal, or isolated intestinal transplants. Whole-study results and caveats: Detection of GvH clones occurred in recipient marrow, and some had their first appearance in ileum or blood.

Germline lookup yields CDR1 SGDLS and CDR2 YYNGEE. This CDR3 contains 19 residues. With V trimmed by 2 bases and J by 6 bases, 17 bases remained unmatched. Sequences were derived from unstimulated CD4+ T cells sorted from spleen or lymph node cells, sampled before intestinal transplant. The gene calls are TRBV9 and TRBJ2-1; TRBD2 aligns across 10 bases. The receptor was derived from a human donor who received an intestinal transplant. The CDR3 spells CASSVGAGGPSGRANEQFF. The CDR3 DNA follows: TGTGCCAGCAGCGTTGGAGCGGGGGGTCCAAGCGGGAGGGCCAATGAGCAGTTCTTC.